Listed below are T cell receptor beta chains from one sample, sequenced in a study of early T cells in non-severe SARS-CoV-2 infection. TCRdb fed the 5' RACE reads into MiXCR, producing one record per CDR3 protein. The top ten clones hold roughly 6% of a sample with tens of thousands of distinct CDR3 sequences, around 13% of them seen once. Sequencing was performed on whole blood. The receptors come from an adult who was a healthcare worker with PCR-confirmed SARS-CoV-2 infection or an uninfected control (not recorded which). The CDR3 runs from the conserved cysteine through the conserved F or W.

>TRBV10-3
CAISEQGSPINEQFF
>TRBV29-1
CSVDEAGGNYGYTF
>TRBV19
CASSPDWGDEKLFF
>TRBV5-1
CASSRGTGASTDTQYF
>TRBV21-1
CASSCRKRGGDEQYF
>TRBV20-1
CSAGGQGWEKLFF
>TRBV6-1
CASSEVRGVRQPQHF
>TRBV11-2
CASSFRTVEKLFF
>TRBV5-1
CASSTQGANTGELFF
>TRBV10-3
CAISVDRPFYGYTF
>TRBV28
CASRKTGVAKNIQYF
>TRBV11-2
CASRLAGGTDTQYF
>TRBV3-1
CASSQGGPTLAKNIQYF
>TRBV6-1
CASSDVGRGETQYF
>TRBV5-5
CASSTLLGSPLHF
>TRBV28
CASSLARNRETQYF
>TRBV29-1
CSVVEAGGDQPQHF
>TRBV18
CASSPDRQETQYF
>TRBV20-1
CSARKVASYNEQFF
>TRBV7-8
CASSLSSQNTEAFF
>TRBV4-2
CASSQGGSNQPQHF
>TRBV7-2
CASILGRRGQETQYF
>TRBV30
CAWSVRRGDTQYF
>TRBV6-4
CASSVGDLSTDTQYF
>TRBV12-3/TRBV12-4
CASSLGTREQQFF
>TRBV7-6
CASSLGTSGGYTDTQYF
>TRBV12-3/TRBV12-4
CASSLASGGGNEQFF
>TRBV3-1
CASSQLSAVTGELFF
>TRBV19
CASTQVTASGANVLTF
>TRBV20-1
CSARVPRPSTDTQYF
>TRBV12-3/TRBV12-4
CASGTWDTQYF
>TRBV6-5
CASSYGSGGPADTQYF
>TRBV20-1
CSARDRAGLSTDTQYF
>TRBV12-3/TRBV12-4
CASSSNSLWGFF
>TRBV24-1
CATSDQTGKPLHF
>TRBV9
CASCSGANVLTF
>TRBV7-6
CASSLVPPGQGARITGELFF
>TRBV27
CASSLFGYEQYF
>TRBV9
CASSVAQFPPLHF
>TRBV7-2
CASSPRSVDTQYF
>TRBV5-1
CASRTGQRDEKLFF
>TRBV11-2
CASSLVTVSYEQYF
>TRBV27
CASSFGTSGSYEQYF
>TRBV24-1
CATSDFTGTNTDTQYF
>TRBV5-1
CASGKRTGEWSEAFF
>TRBV7-9
CASSLARIAWGSSYNEQFF